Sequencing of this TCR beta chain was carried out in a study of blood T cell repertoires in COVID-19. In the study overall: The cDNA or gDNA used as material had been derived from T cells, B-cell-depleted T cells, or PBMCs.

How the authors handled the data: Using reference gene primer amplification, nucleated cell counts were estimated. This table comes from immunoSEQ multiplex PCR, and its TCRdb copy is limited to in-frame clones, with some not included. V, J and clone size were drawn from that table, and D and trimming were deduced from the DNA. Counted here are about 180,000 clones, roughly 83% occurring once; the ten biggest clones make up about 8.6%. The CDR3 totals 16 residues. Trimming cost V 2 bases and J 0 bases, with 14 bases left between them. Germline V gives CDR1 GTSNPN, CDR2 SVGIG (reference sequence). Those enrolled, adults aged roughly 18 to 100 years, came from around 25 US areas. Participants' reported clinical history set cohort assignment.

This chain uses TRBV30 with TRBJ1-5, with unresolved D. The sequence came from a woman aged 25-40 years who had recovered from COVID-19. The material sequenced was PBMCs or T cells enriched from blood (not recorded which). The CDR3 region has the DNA TGTGCCTGGAGTACCAGCGCTTTATATAGCAATCAGCCCCAGCATTTT. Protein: CAWSTSALYSNQPQHF.